A single sample gave rise to the 18 T cell receptor beta chains below, sequenced in a study of shared clonotypes between healthy human individuals. Assay used: immunoSEQ multiplex PCR; TCRdb lists only in-frame clones, some missing. The profile shows 1.4 million to 1.5 million clones, about 96% of them singletons. Sequenced sample: naive CD4+ T cells sorted from blood. Documented subset: CD45RA+ positively selected. These TCRs come from a man aged 25 to 40 in good health.

The chain links TRBV5-1 to TRBJ1-1; D remains ambiguous. The ends were cut back, 6 bases at V and 3 bases at J, with 15 bases in the middle. Per germline, CDR1 SGHRS and CDR2 YFSETQ. The CDR3 contains 14 residues. The CDR3 loop is CASKRTDGDTEAFF. The CDR3, as DNA: TGCGCCAGCAAGAGAACGGATGGGGACACTGAAGCTTTCTTT.

This rearrangement joins TRBV29-1 to TRBJ1-1, with D uncertain. The germline V gene encodes CDR1 SQVTM and CDR2 ANQGSEA. Trimming stripped 6 bases from V and 0 bases from J, with 5 bases between. CDR3 size: 11 residues. CDR3 in amino acids: CSVLLNTEAFF. CDR3 sequence (DNA): TGCAGCGTGTTATTGAACACTGAAGCTTTCTTT.

V is TRBV7-6 and J is TRBJ2-3; 12 nucleotides align to TRBD2. The V segment lost 5 bases and the J segment 3 bases; nucleotides outside the gene matches: 9. Per the germline V gene, CDR1 is SGHVS and CDR2 is FNYEAQ. The CDR3 consists of 17 residues. CDR3 in DNA: TGTGCCAGCAGCCCCCGACTAGCGGGAGTGGTAACAGATACGCAGTATTTT. Translation: CASSPRLAGVVTDTQYF.

With regard to this clone: The junction shows a germline mismatch at one end, possibly a read error. The chain recombines TRBV11-3 with TRBJ2-3; D is ambiguous. The CDR3 consists of 12 residues. Germline CDR1 SGHNT, CDR2 YENEEA. The chain's CDR3 is CASSLATETQYF. The DNA for the CDR3 is TGTGCCAGCAGCTTGGCCACAGAGACGCAGTATTTT.

The V and J genes are TRBV2 and TRBJ2-1; TRBD2 agrees at 7 bases. Germline values: CDR1 SNHLY, CDR2 FYNNEI. J gave up 5 bases and V 8 bases, and 12 bases lay outside the gene matches. CDR3 length: 15 residues. The CDR3 DNA sequence: TGTGCCAGCTGGGAGGGGAGAGGTCCTAACAATGAGCAGTTCTTC. Its translation is CASWEGRGPNNEQFF.

Here the CDR3 reads CASSRDRSRGTGELFF. CDR3 DNA sequence: TGCGCCAGCAGCCGAGACAGATCTCGAGGCACCGGGGAGCTGTTTTTT. The V call is TRBV4-3, the J call TRBJ2-2; a possible D gene is TRBD1 (5 bases). CDR1 is LGHNA, CDR2 YSLEER, per germline. This CDR3 is 16 amino acids long. Trimming removed 4 bases from V and 4 bases from J, with 16 bases in between.

The count of this clone is one. Other DNA sequences within the sample encode an identical CDR3. The chain uses TRBV20-1 and TRBJ1-1; D remains unclear. The length of the CDR3 is 11 residues. CDR1 is DFQATT and CDR2 is SNEGSKA in the germline V gene (reference sequence). Trimming took 4 bases from V and 2 from J, leaving 5 bases between them. In nucleotides, the CDR3 is TGCAGTGCTATGGAAAACACTGAAGCTTTCTTT. It encodes CSAMENTEAFF.

Note on this clone: Other DNA sequences from this sample encode an identical CDR3 as well. CDR3 DNA: TGCAGCGTTAGCAGGGGAACTGAAGCTTTCTTT. It encodes CSVSRGTEAFF. V usage is TRBV29-1 and J usage is TRBJ1-1; D may be TRBD1 (6 bases). Per the germline V gene, CDR1 is SQVTM and CDR2 is ANQGSEA. Trimming took off 5 bases at V and 5 bases at J, with 9 bases between the two ends. The CDR3 extends over 11 amino acids.

The genes are TRBV19 and TRBJ2-3, with 8 bases matching TRBD2. The ends lost 6 bases at V and 3 bases at J; junction bases unmatched: 5. The CDR3 extends over 14 amino acids. Germline-derived CDR1 and CDR2 are LNHDA and SQIVND (reference sequence). CDR3 sequence (DNA): TGTGCCAGTAGCCCAGCGGGAGTTACAGATACGCAGTATTTT. Translating gives CASSPAGVTDTQYF.

The CDR3 loop is CASSPRIGGPRPGGEQYF. CDR3 bases: TGTGCCAGCAGCCCTCGAATCGGCGGGCCTAGGCCAGGCGGGGAGCAGTACTTC. The chain employs TRBV5-6 and TRBJ2-7, with D perhaps matching TRBD2 (5 bases). Trimming cost V 4 bases and J 7 bases, with 30 bases left between them. This CDR3 spans 18 amino acids. Germline V gene lookup returns CDR1 SGHDT and CDR2 YYEEEE.

V and J are TRBV5-1 and TRBJ1-5, with 12 bases matching TRBD1. V lost 4 bases and J lost 8; bases outside the gene matches: 7. Germline CDR1 SGHRS, CDR2 YFSETQ. The CDR3 has 15 amino acids. CDR3 nucleotide sequence: TGCGCCAGCAGCCTGGGACAGGGGGCGATGGAGCCCCAGCATTTT. Translating it yields CASSLGQGAMEPQHF.

V is TRBV7-9 and J is TRBJ2-2; D assignment may be TRBD1 or TRBD2 (6 bases each). Germline CDR1 SEHNR, CDR2 FQNEAQ (reference sequence). The CDR3 is 13 amino acids. Trimming pared 10 bases from V and 4 bases from J, leaving 13 bases between. The DNA of the CDR3 is TGTGCCACGTTATCGGGGGCCACCGGGGAGCTGTTTTTT. Translated, it gives CATLSGATGELFF.

V gene TRBV5-4 combines with J gene TRBJ2-1; D is ambiguous. The CDR3 has 15 amino acids. Germline CDR1 is SGHNT and CDR2 is YYREEE (reference sequence). V was clipped by 4 bases and J by 4 bases, with 15 bases between them. CDR3 in amino acids: CASSPRPPPYNEQFF. CDR3 coding DNA: TGTGCCAGCAGCCCTCGACCGCCCCCGTACAATGAGCAGTTCTTC.

The chain recombines TRBV7-8 with TRBJ2-3; TRBD2 agrees at 9 bases. V gave up 1 base and J gave up 2 bases; unmatched junction bases: 19. Germline lookup yields CDR1 SGHVS and CDR2 FQNEAQ. The CDR3 extends over 21 amino acids. CDR3 coding DNA: TGTGCCAGCAGCTTAGGGGATCTGACCCCAATAGCGGGAGACGTCACAGATACGCAGTATTTT. Translation: CASSLGDLTPIAGDVTDTQYF.

This chain links TRBV6-5 with TRBJ2-3; TRBD2 matches 7 bases. Germline lookup yields CDR1 MNHEY and CDR2 SVGAGI. J gave up 10 bases and V 8 bases, and 15 bases lay outside the gene matches. CDR3 length: 14 residues. DNA for the CDR3: TGTGCCAGCGGCTCGGGAGCCAGGGAGGGAGCGCAGTATTTT. Protein product: CASGSGAREGAQYF.

The V gene is TRBV27, the J gene TRBJ1-5; TRBD1 agrees at 10 bases. Germline CDR1 and CDR2: MNHEY and SMNVEV (reference sequence). This CDR3 has 17 amino acids. V was clipped by 5 bases and J by 3 bases; unmatched bases: 10. The CDR3 spells CASSTLTGTGDNQPQHF. The DNA of the CDR3 is TGTGCCAGCAGTACCCTCACGGGGACAGGGGACAATCAGCCCCAGCATTTT.

The V call is TRBV6-5, the J call TRBJ2-7; D is tentatively TRBD1 or TRBD2 (5 bases each). V dropped 6 bases and J dropped 2 bases, with 17 bases sitting between them. Germline CDR1 and CDR2: MNHEY and SVGAGI. The length of the CDR3 is 15 residues. The CDR3 is CASSPVGPGPYEQYF. The CDR3 region has the DNA TGTGCCAGCAGCCCTGTCGGTCCGGGGCCCTACGAGCAGTACTTC.

The chain employs TRBV27 and TRBJ2-7, with 11 bases aligning to TRBD2. With 5 bases clipped from V and 3 bases from J, the junction kept 3 bases outside the gene matches. The CDR3 loop spans 14 amino acids. Germline lookup yields CDR1 MNHEY and CDR2 SMNVEV (reference sequence). CDR3 DNA sequence: TGTGCCAGCAGTAGAGGACTAGCGGGCTACGAGCAGTACTTC. Translating it yields CASSRGLAGYEQYF.